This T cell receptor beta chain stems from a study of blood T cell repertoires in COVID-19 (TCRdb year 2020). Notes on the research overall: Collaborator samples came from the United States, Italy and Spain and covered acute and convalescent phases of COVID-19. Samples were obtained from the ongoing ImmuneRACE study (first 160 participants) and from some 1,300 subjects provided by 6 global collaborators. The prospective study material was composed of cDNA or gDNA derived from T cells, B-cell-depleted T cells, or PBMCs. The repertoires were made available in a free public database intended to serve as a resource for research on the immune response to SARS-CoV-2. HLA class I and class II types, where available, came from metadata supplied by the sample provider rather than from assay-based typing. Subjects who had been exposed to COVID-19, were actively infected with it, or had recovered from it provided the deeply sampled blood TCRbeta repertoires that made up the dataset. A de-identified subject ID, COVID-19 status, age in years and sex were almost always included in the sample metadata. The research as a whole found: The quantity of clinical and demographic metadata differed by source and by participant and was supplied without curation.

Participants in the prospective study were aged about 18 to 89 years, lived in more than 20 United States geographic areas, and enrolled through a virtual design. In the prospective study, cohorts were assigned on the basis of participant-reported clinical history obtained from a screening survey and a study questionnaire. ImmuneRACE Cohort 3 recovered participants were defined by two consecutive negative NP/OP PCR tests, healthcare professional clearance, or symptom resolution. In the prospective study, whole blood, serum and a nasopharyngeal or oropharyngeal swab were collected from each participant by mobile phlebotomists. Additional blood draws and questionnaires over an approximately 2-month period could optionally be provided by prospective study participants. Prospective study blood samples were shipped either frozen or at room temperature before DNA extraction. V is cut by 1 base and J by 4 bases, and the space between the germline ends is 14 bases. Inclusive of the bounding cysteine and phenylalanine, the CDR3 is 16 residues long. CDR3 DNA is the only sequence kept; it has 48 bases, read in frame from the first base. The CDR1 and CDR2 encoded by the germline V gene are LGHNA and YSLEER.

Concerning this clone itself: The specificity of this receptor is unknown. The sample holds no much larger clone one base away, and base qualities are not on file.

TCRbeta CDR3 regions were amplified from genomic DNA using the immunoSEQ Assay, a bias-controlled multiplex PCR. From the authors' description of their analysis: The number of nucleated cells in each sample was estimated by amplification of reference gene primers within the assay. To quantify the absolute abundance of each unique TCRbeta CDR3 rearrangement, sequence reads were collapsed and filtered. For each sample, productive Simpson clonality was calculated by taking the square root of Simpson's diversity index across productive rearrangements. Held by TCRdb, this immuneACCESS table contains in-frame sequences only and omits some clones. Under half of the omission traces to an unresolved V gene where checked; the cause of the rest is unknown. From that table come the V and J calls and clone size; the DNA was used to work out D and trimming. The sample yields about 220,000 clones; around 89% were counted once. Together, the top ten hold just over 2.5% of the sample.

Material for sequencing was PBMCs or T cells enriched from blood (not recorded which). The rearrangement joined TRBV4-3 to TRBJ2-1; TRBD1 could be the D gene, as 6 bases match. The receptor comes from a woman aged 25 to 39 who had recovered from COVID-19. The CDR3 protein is CASSQGTGYSYNEQFF. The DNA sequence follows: TGCGCCAGCAGCCAAGGAACAGGGTATTCTTACAATGAGCAGTTCTTC.